Below are 32 T cell receptor beta chains sequenced from a single sample in a study of naive and memory T cell subsets. The beta constant-region primer was an equimolar mix of two oligonucleotides covering TRBC1 and TRBC2. Via MiXCR, TCRdb re-called the UMI-ligation and nested PCR reads, giving one row per CDR3 protein. The sample contains 120,000 to 150,000 distinct CDR3 sequences, over 15% of which appear only once. The source material was naive CD4+ T cells from blood. These TCRs come from a human donor in good health.

This chain joins TRBV27 and TRBJ2-7; possible D gene TRBD2, 6 bases. The V gene's germline CDR1 is MNHEY and CDR2 SMNVEV (reference sequence). CDR3 length: 14 residues. The V gene lost 6 bases and the J gene lost 2 bases, with 14 bases spanning the gap. The CDR3 region has the DNA TGTGCCAGCAGACCGCGGGATACCACCTACGAGCAGTACTTC. Encoded protein: CASRPRDTTYEQYF.

This clonotype has a count of ten or more. This rearrangement joins TRBV7-2 to TRBJ2-3; TRBD2 aligns across 8 bases. J gave up 4 bases and V 4 bases, and 19 bases lay outside the gene matches. Germline V CDR1 and CDR2: SGHTA, FQGNSA. The CDR3 is 19 residues long. The CDR3 protein is CASSSEILAESILADTQYF. CDR3 DNA sequence: TGTGCCAGCAGCTCCGAGATACTAGCGGAGTCCATCCTTGCAGATACGCAGTATTTT.

The rearrangement links TRBV24-1 to TRBJ2-1; D may be TRBD1 (5 bases). Trimming took off 5 bases at V and 10 bases at J, with 17 bases between the two ends. CDR3 size: 14 residues. Germline loops: CDR1 KGHDR, CDR2 SFDVKD. The CDR3 sequence is CATSGPGPEREQFF. The DNA of the CDR3 is TGTGCCACCAGTGGACCAGGGCCGGAGAGGGAGCAGTTCTTC.

There are many counts of this clonotype. The V gene is TRBV14, the J gene TRBJ2-6; D gene unclear. This CDR3 is built from 17 residues. CDR1 is SGHDN, CDR2 FVKESK, per germline. Trimming took 4 bases from V and 0 from J, leaving 13 bases between them. CDR3 DNA sequence: TGTGCCAGCAGCCCACCCCAGGCGCTCTCTGGGGCCAACGTCCTGACTTTC. Its translation is CASSPPQALSGANVLTF.

This clonotype was counted between two and nine times. V is TRBV20-1 and J is TRBJ2-7; TRBD2 matches 9 bases. CDR3 length: 16 residues. In germline, CDR1 is DFQATT, CDR2 SNEGSKA (reference sequence). J gave up 2 bases and V 1 base, and 9 bases lay outside the gene matches. This CDR3 is CSARVASGTPTYEQYF. CDR3 sequence (DNA): TGCAGTGCTAGAGTTGCTAGCGGGACTCCTACCTACGAGCAGTACTTC.

This clonotype was seen more than once but under ten times. This chain uses TRBV5-1 with TRBJ1-4; no clear D. Germline-derived CDR1 and CDR2 are SGHRS and YFSETQ. The CDR3 has 16 amino acids. Trimming removed 1 base at V and 8 bases at J, with 18 bases between. The CDR3 reads CASSLSVTGHGEKLFF. The CDR3 DNA reads TGCGCCAGCAGCTTGAGTGTAACCGGCCATGGGGAAAAACTGTTTTTT. The full variable domain, its missing parts supplied by reference TRBV5-1 and TRBJ1-4, is KAGVTQTPRYLIKTRGQQVTLSCSPISGHRSVSWYQQTPGQGLQFLFEYFSETQRNKGNFPGRFSGRQFSNSRSEMNVSTLELGDSALYLCASSLSVTGHGEKLFFGSGTQLSVL.

This chain joins TRBV4-3 and TRBJ2-5, with 9 nucleotides matching TRBD1. V trimming: 0 bases; J trimming: 5 bases; junction bases outside the gene matches: 7. Germline values: CDR1 LGHNA, CDR2 YSLEER. This CDR3 is built from 16 residues. The CDR3 region is CASSQDWRTGVETQYF. CDR3 DNA: TGCGCCAGCAGCCAAGATTGGAGGACAGGGGTGGAGACCCAGTACTTC.

This clonotype has just a few counts. This chain links TRBV4-3 with TRBJ1-1; D is undetermined. Between the trimmed V and J ends, which lost 1 base and 7 bases, there was a span of 10 bases. From germline, CDR1 is LGHNA and CDR2 YSLEER. The CDR3 totals 13 residues. The CDR3 bases are TGCGCCAGCAGCCAAGGCCTCAGCTATGAAGCTTTCTTT. This encodes CASSQGLSYEAFF.

CDR3 loop: CAWSLHPGGTEAFF. In DNA form, the CDR3 reads TGTGCCTGGAGTCTTCATCCCGGGGGGACTGAAGCTTTCTTT. The V and J genes are TRBV30 and TRBJ1-1, with D possibly being TRBD1 (5 bases). The CDR3 loop spans 14 amino acids. Germline V lookup: CDR1 GTSNPN, CDR2 SVGIG (reference sequence). Between the trimmed V and J ends, which lost 2 bases and 5 bases, there was a span of 15 bases. Drawing the rest from reference TRBV30 and TRBJ1-1, the complete variable domain is SQTIHQWPATLVQPVGSPLSLECTVEGTSNPNLYWYRQAAGRGLQLLFYSVGIGQISSEVPQNLSASRPQDRQFILSSKKLLLSDSGFYLCAWSLHPGGTEAFFGQGTRLTVV.

This clonotype was seen more than once but under ten times. The V and J genes are TRBV6-1 and TRBJ2-3, with 8 bases aligning to TRBD2. CDR1 is MNHNS and CDR2 is SASEGT in the germline V gene. This CDR3 has 14 residues. V shed 8 bases and J 1 base; nucleotides not matched to a gene: 5. In DNA, the CDR3 is TGTGCCAGCCGGTCCGGGAGGGGCACAGATACGCAGTATTTT. Amino acid sequence: CASRSGRGTDTQYF.

CDR3 sequence reads: CSARTVGNTIYF. In DNA, the CDR3 is TGCAGTGCTCGGACCGTTGGAAACACCATATATTTT. V gene TRBV20-1 combines with J gene TRBJ1-3; no definite D call. Per the germline V gene, CDR1 is DFQATT and CDR2 is SNEGSKA (reference sequence). The CDR3 is 12 residues long. V lost 5 bases and J lost 3, with 8 bases in between.

This clonotype was detected a few times. This chain connects TRBV7-6 to TRBJ2-1; the match to TRBD2 covers 13 bases. Germline-derived CDR1 and CDR2 are SGHVS and FNYEAQ. The CDR3 loop spans 17 amino acids. V gave up 2 bases and J gave up 0 bases; unmatched junction bases: 1. This chain's CDR3 is CASSLRTSGSSYNEQFF. DNA of the CDR3: TGTGCCAGCAGCTTAAGGACTAGCGGGAGCTCCTACAATGAGCAGTTCTTC.

The J gene is TRBJ1-1, the V gene TRBV7-9; TRBD1 agrees at 7 bases. The CDR3 is 19 residues long. The V gene's germline CDR1 is SEHNR and CDR2 FQNEAQ (reference sequence). V was pared by 7 bases and J by 0 bases, with 20 bases of the junction left unmatched. In DNA, the CDR3 is TGTGCCAGCACCACTCGGGGGAAAATGGACAGGAGCGTGAACACTGAAGCTTTCTTT. Translating gives CASTTRGKMDRSVNTEAFF.

The CDR3 DNA follows: TGTGCCAGCAGCTTCCGGGAGGGGGAGACCCAGTACTTC. This translates into CASSFREGETQYF. The chain uses TRBV7-2 and TRBJ2-5, with TRBD2 matching over 8 bases. The germline gives CDR1 SGHTA, CDR2 FQGNSA. V was pared by 3 bases and J by 5 bases, with 2 bases of the junction left unmatched. CDR3 length equals 13 residues.

The V and J genes are TRBV30 and TRBJ2-5, with D perhaps matching TRBD2 (7 bases). Germline lookup yields CDR1 GTSNPN and CDR2 SVGIG (reference sequence). Trimming removed 0 bases from V and 3 bases from J, with 11 bases in between. The CDR3 length is 14 residues. The CDR3 region has the DNA TGTGCCTGGAGTGTCGGGGGGCTCAAAGAGACCCAGTACTTC. It codes for CAWSVGGLKETQYF.

The chain has TRBV5-1 and TRBJ2-1, with TRBD2 matching 9 bases. V lost 1 base, J lost 6 bases, and 5 bases stayed unmatched. The CDR3 has 15 amino acids. Germline lookup yields CDR1 SGHRS and CDR2 YFSETQ. CDR3 residues: CASSLNSGSPNEQFF. CDR3 sequence (DNA): TGCGCCAGCAGCTTGAATAGCGGGAGCCCCAATGAGCAGTTCTTC.

The V call is TRBV3-1, the J call TRBJ1-2; D not certain. Looked up from germline, CDR1 is LGHDT and CDR2 is YNNKEL (reference sequence). The length of the CDR3 is 13 residues. Trimming removed 4 bases at V and 2 bases at J, with 8 bases between. The CDR3 reads CASSRQENYGYTF. CDR3 in DNA: TGTGCCAGCAGCCGGCAGGAAAACTATGGCTACACCTTC.

The rearrangement links TRBV2 to TRBJ2-7; tentative D call: TRBD1 (6 bases). The germline V gene has CDR1 SNHLY and CDR2 FYNNEI. The CDR3 contains 14 residues. V was trimmed by 8 bases and J by 2 bases, leaving 16 bases between them. CDR3 loop: CASWEQGNPYEQYF. The CDR3 DNA reads TGTGCCAGCTGGGAACAGGGCAACCCCTACGAGCAGTACTTC.

This clonotype showed up just a few times. J is TRBJ2-3 and V is TRBV5-1; D gene ambiguous. V lost 1 base, J lost 0 bases, and 12 bases lay in between. The CDR3 is 16 residues long. The germline V gene encodes CDR1 SGHRS and CDR2 YFSETQ. In nucleotides, the CDR3 is TGCGCCAGCAGCTTGACAGATACTACTAGCACAGATACGCAGTATTTT. Residues: CASSLTDTTSTDTQYF.

In this sample, this clonotype turned up a few times. The genes are TRBV20-1 and TRBJ2-3; 7 nucleotides align to TRBD2. Germline CDR1 DFQATT, CDR2 SNEGSKA (reference sequence). V dropped 5 bases and J dropped 1; count of bases not matched to a gene: 3. This CDR3 has 13 residues. The CDR3 loop is CSAHTSGTDTQYF. In DNA form, the CDR3 reads TGCAGTGCTCATACTAGCGGCACAGATACGCAGTATTTT.

The chain joins TRBV7-6 to TRBJ2-3, with 14 positions matching TRBD2. V lost 5 bases, J lost 5 bases, and 6 bases stayed unmatched. From germline, CDR1 is SGHVS and CDR2 FNYEAQ. CDR3 length: 16 amino acids. For the CDR3, the DNA is TGTGCCAGCAGCCGTGGGACTAGCGGGAGTGGAGATACGCAGTATTTT. Amino acids: CASSRGTSGSGDTQYF.

This clonotype was detected only a few times. This chain links TRBV28 with TRBJ2-1; weak D call: TRBD2 (5 bases). This CDR3 is built from 15 residues. In germline, CDR1 is MDHEN, CDR2 SYDVKM. V lost 6 bases and J 4 bases, leaving 16 bases between the germline ends. CDR3 coding DNA: TGTGCCAGCAGATCCCCGGCTAGCTGGTACAATGAGCAGTTCTTC. Protein sequence: CASRSPASWYNEQFF. The variable domain in full, with the rest retrieved from reference TRBV28 and TRBJ2-1, is DVKVTQSSRYLVKRTGEKVFLECVQDMDHENMFWYRQDPGLGLRLIYFSYDVKMKEKGDIPEGYSVSREKKERFSLILESASTNQTSMYLCASRSPASWYNEQFFGPGTRLTVL.

The chain has TRBV6-2 or TRBV6-3 and TRBJ2-1, with D possibly matching TRBD2 (6 bases). This CDR3 has 12 amino acids. Trimming removed 4 bases at V and 14 bases at J, with 15 bases between. Germline loops: CDR1 MNHEY, CDR2 SVGEGT. The CDR3 spells CASSSPGLEEFF. DNA of the CDR3: TGTGCCAGCAGTTCTCCGGGACTTGAAGAGTTCTTC.

The chain links TRBV12-3 or TRBV12-4 to TRBJ2-2; no clear D. The CDR3 runs to 13 residues. V lost 6 bases and J 2 bases, leaving 7 bases between the germline ends. The CDR3 spells CASSPGNTGELFF. CDR3 in DNA: TGTGCCAGCAGCCCCGGAAACACCGGGGAGCTGTTTTTT.

The rearrangement uses TRBV19 and TRBJ2-5; D gene uncertain. V was trimmed by 4 bases and J by 11 bases, leaving 11 bases between them. The CDR3 sequence is 11 residues long. Germline V CDR1 and CDR2: LNHDA, SQIVND (reference sequence). The CDR3 loop is CASSKGTAQYF. The CDR3 DNA is TGTGCCAGTAGTAAGGGCACAGCTCAGTACTTC.

The sample holds a few counts of this clonotype. The genes are TRBV4-1 and TRBJ1-1; maybe TRBD1 (5 bases). V was clipped by 0 bases and J by 1 base, with 9 bases between them. The V gene's germline CDR1 is MGHRA and CDR2 YSYEKL. The CDR3 has 15 amino acids. CDR3 nucleotide sequence: TGCGCCAGCAGCCAAGACAGGGCTCCGAACACTGAAGCTTTCTTT. This sequence encodes CASSQDRAPNTEAFF.

This clonotype appeared a few times. The chain carries TRBV10-3 and TRBJ2-5, with TRBD1 matching over 9 bases. Trimming removed 6 bases from V and 5 bases from J; junction bases left unmatched: 7. Germline CDR1 ENHRY, CDR2 SYGVKD. The CDR3 is made up of 14 amino acids. This chain's CDR3 is CAIRKQGAGETQYF. As DNA, the CDR3 is TGTGCCATCAGGAAACAGGGGGCCGGGGAGACCCAGTACTTC.

The chain couples TRBV7-2 to TRBJ2-7; no clear D gene. Trimming took off 2 bases at V and 0 bases at J, with 2 bases between the two ends. Germline V gene sequence: CDR1 SGHTA, CDR2 FQGNSA. The length of the CDR3 is 12 residues. CDR3 bases: TGTGCCAGCAGCTTATACTCCTACGAGCAGTACTTC. This translates into CASSLYSYEQYF.

In this sample, this clonotype turned up many times. This chain uses TRBV12-3 or TRBV12-4 with TRBJ1-2; the match to TRBD1 covers 8 bases. V shed 5 bases and J 13 bases; nucleotides not matched to a gene: 6. The CDR3 extends over 11 amino acids. CDR3 sequence: CASSRTGISTF. As DNA, the CDR3 is TGTGCCAGCAGTCGGACAGGGATCAGCACCTTC.

This clonotype has a handful of counts. The genes are TRBV5-4 and TRBJ2-3, with a possible D match to TRBD2 (6 bases). V was pared by 4 bases and J by 1 base, with 10 bases between. Looked up from germline, CDR1 is SGHNT and CDR2 is YYREEE (reference sequence). The CDR3 loop spans 14 amino acids. The CDR3 loop is CASSGTPGTDTQYF. In DNA form, the CDR3 reads TGTGCCAGCAGCGGGACTCCTGGCACAGATACGCAGTATTTT.

V usage is TRBV30 and J usage is TRBJ2-7; TRBD2 matches at 9 bases. Germline trimming cut 1 base from V and 4 bases from J; bases unmatched to any gene: 5. This CDR3 spans 14 amino acids. Germline CDR1 reads GTSNPN; CDR2 reads SVGIG (reference sequence). DNA of the CDR3: TGTGCCTGGAGTGATAAGGCGGGAGGGTACGAGCAGTACTTC. Residues: CAWSDKAGGYEQYF.

This clonotype came up a few times. The chain links TRBV11-2 to TRBJ2-2, with a tentative D call TRBD2 (5 bases). There are 14 residues in the CDR3. Trimming cost V 9 bases and J 6 bases, with 17 bases left between them. Germline CDR1 and CDR2: SGHAT and FQNNGV. The CDR3 DNA follows: TGTGCCAGTCTACCTTCTAGCTGGGCCGGGGAGCTGTTTTTT. Amino acid sequence: CASLPSSWAGELFF.